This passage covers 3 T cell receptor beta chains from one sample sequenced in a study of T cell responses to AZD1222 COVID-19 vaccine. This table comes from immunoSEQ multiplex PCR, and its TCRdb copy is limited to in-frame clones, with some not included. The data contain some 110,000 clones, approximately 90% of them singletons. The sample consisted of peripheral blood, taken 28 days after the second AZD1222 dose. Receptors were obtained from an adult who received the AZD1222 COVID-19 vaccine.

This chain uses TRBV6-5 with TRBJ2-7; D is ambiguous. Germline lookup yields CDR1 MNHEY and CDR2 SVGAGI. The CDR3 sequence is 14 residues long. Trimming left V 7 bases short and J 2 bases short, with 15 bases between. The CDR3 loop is CASTPRAGAYEQYF. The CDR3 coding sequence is TGTGCCAGCACCCCCCGGGCAGGTGCCTACGAGCAGTACTTC.

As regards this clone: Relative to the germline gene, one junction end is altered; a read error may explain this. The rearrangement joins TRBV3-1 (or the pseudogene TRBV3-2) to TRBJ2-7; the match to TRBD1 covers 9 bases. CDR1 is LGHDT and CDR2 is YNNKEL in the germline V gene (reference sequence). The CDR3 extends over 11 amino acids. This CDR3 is CASSQEGQGFF. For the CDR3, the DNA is TGTGCCAGCAGCCAAGAGGGACAGGGATTTTTC.

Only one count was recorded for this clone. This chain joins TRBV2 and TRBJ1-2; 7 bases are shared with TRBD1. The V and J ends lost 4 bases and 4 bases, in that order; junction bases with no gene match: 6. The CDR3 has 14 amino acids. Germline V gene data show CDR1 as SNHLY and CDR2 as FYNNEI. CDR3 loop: CASSVLGQSYGYTF. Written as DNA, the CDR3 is TGTGCCAGCAGTGTCCTGGGACAGAGCTATGGCTACACCTTC.